This T cell receptor beta chain was found in a study of metastatic and nonmetastatic thyroid tumors. Each patient came to thyroid surgery without any prior treatment (of any kind). This clone was found many times. TCRdb re-analyzed the PCR reads using MiXCR. This sample has approximately 35,000 clones, with about a fifth found just once. The germline V and J ends were trimmed by 7 bases and 6 bases, with 27 bases remaining between them. The CDR3 runs to 18 residues. Germline CDR1 MNHEY, CDR2 SVGAGI. What was sequenced was tumor tissue. The TCR originated in a male donor with papillary thyroid cancer or a benign thyroid nodule (not recorded which). Some clones in this sample may be carry-over from other donors' samples. V gene TRBV6-5 combines with J gene TRBJ2-2, with TRBD2 as a possible D gene (7 bases). CDR3 nucleotide sequence: TGTGCCAGCACCCGGGACACCACCGGGGCGGGGGATCCCGGGGAGCTGTTTTTT. Translated: CASTRDTTGAGDPGELFF.